This T cell receptor beta chain was retrieved from a study of shared clonotypes between healthy human individuals. Original handling: ImmunoSEQ junction-only sequences lacked quality scores, so their filtering differed. The data were produced by immunoSEQ multiplex PCR, yet TCRdb's version contains in-frame clones alone and is incomplete. D and trimming were read from the DNA, whereas the V and J calls and clone size are those reported in that table. Of 2,100,000 or so clones in the sample, approximately 96% are singletons; the top ten hold around 0.13%. Germline CDR1 is MNHNY and CDR2 is SVGAGI (reference sequence). The V end was cut by 6 bases, the J end by 8 bases, with 8 bases between. The CDR3 has 12 amino acids. Naive CD4+ cells were CD45RA-selected; the remaining cells were memory.

The sequencing sample was made of naive CD4+ T cells sorted from blood. Subset described: CD45RA+ positively selected. The chain has TRBV6-6 and TRBJ1-6; D remains unclear. The TCR comes from a man aged 18-30 years in good health. CDR3: CASSNRDSPLHF. The CDR3 region has the DNA TGTGCCAGCAGCAACAGAGATTCACCCCTCCACTTT.